Presented here are 23 T cell receptor beta chains from one specimen sequenced in a study of T cell changes during pregnancy in multiple sclerosis. Libraries were prepared by immunoSEQ multiplex PCR; TCRdb keeps only in-frame clonotypes and omits some of them. The data show tens of thousands of clones, 85% to 95% seen once. Sequences were obtained from peripheral blood. The receptors were sampled from a female donor with multiple sclerosis, enrolled in a pregnancy study.

V usage is TRBV18 and J usage is TRBJ2-3; 12 nucleotides agree with TRBD2. CDR3 length: 16 amino acids. The trim removed 4 bases at V and 9 bases at J, leaving 11 bases unmatched. Germline V gene data show CDR1 as KGHSH and CDR2 as LQKENI. The DNA for the CDR3 is TGTGCCAGCTCACTGCTAGCGGGAGGGCCCTCGTGGACGCAGTATTTT. Its protein product is CASSLLAGGPSWTQYF.

The chain has TRBV6-1 and TRBJ2-2, with 12 bases fitting TRBD2. This CDR3 is 19 amino acids long. Unmatched junction bases numbered 12, after V lost 0 bases and J lost 7 bases. Germline V lookup: CDR1 MNHNS, CDR2 SASEGT. The CDR3 bases are TGTGCCAGCAGTGAAGCGATTCGGCTAGCGGGAGGGCGGGGCGGGGAGCTGTTTTTT. This translates into CASSEAIRLAGGRGGELFF.

The V call is TRBV28, the J call TRBJ2-7; D remains ambiguous. V lost 10 bases to trimming and J lost 2 bases, with 15 bases between them. The germline gives CDR1 MDHEN, CDR2 SYDVKM. The CDR3 covers 13 residues. The CDR3 is CATTSGLTYEQYF. As DNA, the CDR3 is TGTGCCACCACCTCGGGTCTTACCTACGAGCAGTACTTC.

The V gene is TRBV9, the J gene TRBJ2-1; 13 nucleotides align to TRBD2. The CDR3 is 15 amino acids. Germline-derived CDR1 and CDR2 are SGDLS and YYNGEE. V dropped 3 bases and J dropped 6; count of bases not matched to a gene: 3. The CDR3 DNA sequence: TGTGCCAGCAGCGGGACTAGCGGGAGAACCAATGAGCAGTTCTTC. It yields the protein CASSGTSGRTNEQFF.

This clone came up once. The chain couples TRBV11-2 to TRBJ2-3; TRBD2 is a possible D gene (5 bases). The CDR3 has 13 amino acids. Looked up from germline, CDR1 is SGHAT and CDR2 is FQNNGV. The V and J ends lost 5 bases and 2 bases respectively, with 8 bases between them. This CDR3 is CASSAGHTDTQYF. The DNA of the CDR3 is TGTGCCAGCAGCGCGGGCCACACAGATACGCAGTATTTT.

This rearrangement joins TRBV18 to TRBJ2-5; D ambiguous. V gave up 4 bases and J gave up 5 bases, with 8 bases separating them. Germline V gives CDR1 KGHSH, CDR2 LQKENI. This CDR3 comprises 12 residues. CDR3 amino acids: CASSHRVETQYF. The CDR3 DNA sequence: TGTGCCAGCTCACATAGGGTTGAGACCCAGTACTTC.

The V gene is TRBV18, the J gene TRBJ2-1; D possibly corresponds to TRBD2 (6 bases). V lost 3 bases, J lost 6 bases, and 18 bases lay in between. This CDR3 region has 16 residues. CDR1 and CDR2 (germline): KGHSH, LQKENI. CDR3 sequence (DNA): TGTGCCAGCTCACCGGGAGGAGAGGCAGGCGGCAATGAGCAGTTCTTC. The encoded protein is CASSPGGEAGGNEQFF.

V and J are TRBV10-2 and TRBJ2-7, with 8 bases identical to TRBD2. The junction had 6 bases not matched to a gene; V was cut back by 6 bases and J by 2 bases. Germline V gene data show CDR1 as WSHSY and CDR2 as SAAADI. The length of the CDR3 is 14 residues. This CDR3 is CASREAGVPYEQYF. In nucleotides, the CDR3 is TGCGCCAGCAGGGAAGCGGGAGTACCCTACGAGCAGTACTTC.

The CDR3 nucleotides read TGCGCCAGCAGCTTGCTAGCAGGGGGCTCTGGGGCCAACGTCCTGACTTTC. Translated, it gives CASSLLAGGSGANVLTF. The gene calls are TRBV5-1 and TRBJ2-6; TRBD1 agrees at 7 bases. V trimming: 1 base; J trimming: 0 bases; junction bases outside the gene matches: 4. In germline, CDR1 is SGHRS, CDR2 YFSETQ. The CDR3 has 17 amino acids.

With respect to this clone: Within the sample, other DNA sequences also encode this same CDR3. V and J are TRBV9 and TRBJ1-1; no firm D call. The CDR3 is 14 amino acids. Germline V gene data show CDR1 as SGDLS and CDR2 as YYNGEE. V was clipped by 0 bases and J by 4 bases, with 10 bases between them. The CDR3 DNA sequence: TGTGCCAGCAGCGTAGGGGGTGTAACCACTGAAGCTTTCTTT. Residues: CASSVGGVTTEAFF.

Only one count was recorded for this clone. The V and J genes are TRBV29-1 and TRBJ1-3; D is perhaps TRBD1 (5 bases). The germline V and J ends were trimmed by 6 bases and 3 bases, with 15 bases remaining between them. This CDR3 has 14 residues. Germline V gene lookup returns CDR1 SQVTM and CDR2 ANQGSEA. The CDR3 reads CSVTGTGSGNTIYF. CDR3 DNA: TGCAGCGTCACGGGTACAGGAAGTGGAAACACCATATATTTT.

The chain carries TRBV6-1 and TRBJ2-7; D is perhaps TRBD1 or TRBD2 (5 bases each). The CDR3 has 19 residues. CDR1 MNHNS and CDR2 SASEGT come from the germline V gene. V shed 2 bases and J shed 2 bases, with 25 bases lying between them. CDR3 region: CASSEFFRQPVGETYEQYF. In nucleotides, the CDR3 is TGTGCCAGCAGTGAATTCTTTCGACAACCCGTGGGGGAGACCTACGAGCAGTACTTC.

Note on this clone: Other nucleotide sequences in the sample specify the same CDR3. The V gene is TRBV18, the J gene TRBJ2-7, with no clear D. The germline gives CDR1 KGHSH, CDR2 LQKENI. Trimming left V 0 bases short and J 5 bases short, with 8 bases between. CDR3 size: 13 residues. CDR3 in amino acids: CASSPPSVNEQYF. The CDR3 DNA reads TGTGCCAGCTCACCACCGAGTGTGAACGAGCAGTACTTC. Variable domain in full (rest from reference TRBV18 and TRBJ2-7): NAGVMQNPRHLVRRRGQEARLRCSPMKGHSHVYWYRQLPEEGLKFMVYLQKENIIDESGMPKERFSAEFPKEGPSILRIQQVVRGDSAAYFCASSPPSVNEQYFGPGTRLTVT.

This chain joins TRBV2 and TRBJ2-5, with D perhaps matching TRBD1 (6 bases). Trimming removed 6 bases at V and 2 bases at J, with 10 bases between. This CDR3 is built from 13 residues. Germline assignment: CDR1 SNHLY and CDR2 FYNNEI. CDR3 DNA sequence: TGTGCCAGCAGAGGACAGATTCAAGAGACCCAGTACTTC. Protein product: CASRGQIQETQYF.

In this sample, this clone turned up once. The chain recombines TRBV5-1 with TRBJ2-3, with D possibly being TRBD1 (6 bases). Germline V gene sequence: CDR1 SGHRS, CDR2 YFSETQ. Trimming shortened V by 0 bases and J by 6 bases, and 14 bases separated the two germline ends. The CDR3 totals 15 residues. CDR3 amino acids: CASSLVLGAMDTQYF. In DNA, the CDR3 is TGCGCCAGCAGCTTGGTTCTGGGGGCGATGGATACGCAGTATTTT.

The chain combines TRBV10-3 with TRBJ2-5; 9 nucleotides line up with TRBD2. CDR3 length equals 14 residues. Germline assignment: CDR1 ENHRY and CDR2 SYGVKD. V was pared by 5 bases and J by 3 bases, with 4 bases of the junction left unmatched. Here the CDR3 DNA reads TGTGCCATCAGTTCCGGACTAGCGAAAGAGACCCAGTACTTC. The encoded protein is CAISSGLAKETQYF.

The chain links TRBV4-1 to TRBJ1-2; 7 bases are shared with TRBD1. The length of the CDR3 is 20 residues. The V gene end was trimmed by 1 base and the J gene end by 1 base; junction bases not matched to a gene: 18. Germline values: CDR1 MGHRA, CDR2 YSYEKL. The CDR3 loop reads CASSQAVVRLVTGLNYGYTF. DNA for the CDR3: TGCGCCAGCAGCCAAGCAGTCGTTCGTCTCGTGACAGGGCTTAACTATGGCTACACCTTC.

The rearrangement links TRBV4-3 to TRBJ1-5; D is possibly TRBD1 (6 bases). The V and J ends lost 1 base and 6 bases respectively, with 10 bases between them. The CDR3 has 14 residues. CDR1 is LGHNA and CDR2 is YSLEER in the germline V gene. The CDR3 DNA reads as TGCGCCAGCAGCCAAGGGGGAGGGGGTCAGCCCCAGCATTTT. Translated, it gives CASSQGGGGQPQHF.

The chain uses TRBV21-1 and TRBJ2-1; the table's D call TRBD2 went unverified against the DNA. TRBV21-1 is described as a pseudogene. CDR3 length: 17 amino acids. The CDR3 DNA sequence: TGTGCCAGCAGCAAAGCTGAGATGGGACTCCCCTCTAATGAGCAGTTCTTC. Residues: CASSKAEMGLPSNEQFF.

This clone showed up just a few times. This CDR3 is CASSIGAGGSADTQYF. The CDR3 DNA sequence: TGTGCCAGTAGTATAGGAGCGGGAGGCAGTGCCGATACGCAGTATTTT. This chain links TRBV19 with TRBJ2-3, with 9 bases lining up with TRBD2. Germline CDR1 LNHDA, CDR2 SQIVND (reference sequence). Unmatched junction bases numbered 8, after V lost 1 base and J lost 6 bases. This CDR3 has 16 amino acids.

This chain links TRBV11-2 with TRBJ2-3; 12 bases fit TRBD2. The V segment lost 4 bases and the J segment 7 bases; nucleotides outside the gene matches: 9. Germline values: CDR1 SGHAT, CDR2 FQNNGV. There are 16 residues in the CDR3. The CDR3: CASSSTLAGGPNTQYF. Here the CDR3 DNA reads TGTGCCAGCAGCTCGACCCTAGCGGGAGGGCCCAATACGCAGTATTTT.

This chain links TRBV7-7 with TRBJ2-5; D possibly corresponds to TRBD2 (6 bases). This CDR3 has 14 residues. V shed 5 bases and J shed 2 bases, with 12 bases lying between them. Per germline, CDR1 SSHAT and CDR2 FNYEAQ (reference sequence). CDR3 sequence reads: CASSPLGGQETQYF. In nucleotides, the CDR3 is TGTGCCAGCAGCCCACTAGGAGGGCAAGAGACCCAGTACTTC.

The chain recombines TRBV30 with TRBJ2-7; D may be TRBD1 (5 bases). V was clipped by 5 bases and J by 3 bases, with 17 bases between them. The germline gives CDR1 GTSNPN, CDR2 SVGIG (reference sequence). This CDR3 has 14 residues. The CDR3 nucleotides read TGTGCCTGGTCTCGGCAGGGATTCCTCTACGAGCAGTACTTC. Translation gives CAWSRQGFLYEQYF.